This T cell receptor beta chain was documented in a study of blood T cell repertoires in COVID-19. About the research overall: Specimens from acute and convalescent COVID-19 originated in the United States, Italy and Spain. In each case, the material was cDNA or gDNA derived from T cells, B-cell-depleted T cells, or PBMCs.

The assay was immunoSEQ multiplex PCR, and TCRdb's table has in-frame clones only and misses some. Among approximately 27,000 clones listed, about 83% were seen once. This CDR3 is 14 amino acids long. CDR1 and CDR2 (germline): MDHEN, SYDVKM. Trimming left V 3 bases short and J 0 bases short, with 8 bases between. The chain joins TRBV28 to TRBJ1-1; tentative D call: TRBD1 (5 bases). Sequenced sample: peripheral blood. This receptor was obtained from a man between 65 and 79 years old with acute or convalescent COVID-19. CDR3 nucleotide sequence: TGTGCCAGCAGTTTTCAGGGAATGAACACTGAAGCTTTCTTT. This translates into CASSFQGMNTEAFF.